A selection of T cell receptor beta chains follows, all from one sample in a study of T cell changes during pregnancy in multiple sclerosis. Assay: immunoSEQ multiplex PCR; the TCRdb copy retains only in-frame clones and omits some. This sample has about 110,000 clones, with about 89% found just once. Specimen: peripheral blood, collected before pregnancy. The receptors stem from a female donor with multiple sclerosis, enrolled in a pregnancy study. The CDR3 runs from the conserved cysteine through the conserved F or W. Each record gives: clone size, D gene, CDR3 length, V gene, J gene, CDR3 DNA, CDR3 protein. D genes are given only for firm matches. Not every row has a clone size; where given, it reads once, few, many or a size class.

>once|TRBD1|17|TRBV27|TRBJ1-1
TGTGCCAGCAGTTTCCGTATGGACAGGGGCGCACAGACTGAAGCTTTCTTT
CASSFRMDRGAQTEAFF
>once|.|14|TRBV19|TRBJ2-1
TGTGCCAGAAGTAGGGGCCTTTGGTACAATGAGCAGTTCTTC
CARSRGLWYNEQFF
>.|.|14|TRBV6-5|TRBJ1-2
TGTGCCAGCAGCCCGGGTAGTTCTAACTATGGCTACACCTTC
CASSPGSSNYGYTF
>.|.|13|TRBV27|TRBJ1-2
TGTGCCAGCAGTCCAGGGTACAACTATGGCTACACCTTC
CASSPGYNYGYTF
>.|.|18|TRBV19|TRBJ1-2
TGTGCCAGTAGTAGAGCACAGGGCGCCCTTGGGGGAAACTATGGCTACACCTTC
CASSRAQGALGGNYGYTF
>.|.|15|TRBV4-1|TRBJ2-3
TGCGCCAGCAGCCAAGATTCGGTCGTAGGGGAATCGCAGTATTTT
CASSQDSVVGESQYF
>.|TRBD2|15|TRBV7-2|TRBJ2-1
TGTGCCAGCAGCCCGGGACTAGCTAGCCTAAATGAGCAGTTCTTC
CASSPGLASLNEQFF
>.|.|13|TRBV7-2|TRBJ1-2
TGTGCCAGCAGCTTAGTGGGGGCCGATGGCTACACCTTC
CASSLVGADGYTF
>once|.|13|TRBV7-3|TRBJ1-6
TGTGCCAGCAGTTTTGGTGGAGGTTCACCCCTCCACTTT
CASSFGGGSPLHF
>.|.|17|TRBV5-5|TRBJ2-1
TGTGCCAGCAGCTTGGCCGAGGTAATAGCGGCCTACAATGAGCAGTTCTTC
CASSLAEVIAAYNEQFF
>.|.|18|TRBV18|TRBJ2-6
TGTGCCAGCTCACCCAAACGGAGTGAGACCTCTGGGGCCAACGTCCTGACTTTC
CASSPKRSETSGANVLTF
>few|TRBD1|15|TRBV15|TRBJ1-6
TGTGCCACCAGCAGAACCGGGACAGGGAATTCACCCCTCCACTTT
CATSRTGTGNSPLHF
>many|TRBD2|14|TRBV6-4|TRBJ2-1
TGTGCCAGCAGTGCGCGGGGGGAAGGCAATGAGCAGTTCTTC
CASSARGEGNEQFF
>.|TRBD2|15|TRBV7-2|TRBJ2-3
TGTGCCAGCAGCTTGCTAGCGGGGAGCACAGATACGCAGTATTTT
CASSLLAGSTDTQYF
>.|TRBD1|15|TRBV19|TRBJ2-2
TGTGCCAGTAGTATCCGGGACAGGGTAACCGGGGAGCTGTTTTTT
CASSIRDRVTGELFF
>few|.|16|TRBV4-3|TRBJ2-5
TGCGCCAGCAGCCAAGAGTTTAGCGCCGGCGGGCAGACCCAGTACTTC
CASSQEFSAGGQTQYF
>.|TRBD1|17|TRBV7-2|TRBJ1-6
TGTGCCAGCAGCTTAGTTGGGGCAGGGGGCTCGAATTCACCCCTCCACTTT
CASSLVGAGGSNSPLHF
>.|TRBD1|15|TRBV6-1|TRBJ2-7
TGTGCCAGCAGGCAAACCGGGACAGGAGGCCGGGAGCAGTACTTC
CASRQTGTGGREQYF
>.|.|12|TRBV29-1|TRBJ2-7
TGCAGCGTTGATGGGCTGAACTACGAGCAGTACTTC
CSVDGLNYEQYF
>.|.|17|TRBV7-3|TRBJ2-1
TGTGCCAGCAGCTTAGGATTAAGGGGTCGTGTGGGCAATGAGCAGTTCTTC
CASSLGLRGRVGNEQFF
>.|.|14|TRBV6-4|TRBJ2-2
TGTGCCAGCAGTGACTCCGGGACTACCGGGGAGCTGTTTTTT
CASSDSGTTGELFF
>.|TRBD2|13|TRBV6-5|TRBJ2-7
TGTGCCAGCAGGCGCGGGGGGTCTTACGAGCAGTACTTC
CASRRGGSYEQYF
>.|.|16|TRBV4-3|TRBJ1-2
TGCGCCAGCAGCCAAGATAGGGCGGGAGCTATCTATGGCTACACCTTC
CASSQDRAGAIYGYTF
>.|.|14|TRBV6-5|TRBJ2-3
TGTGCCAGCAGTTCCGGGACTAGCACAGATACGCAGTATTTT
CASSSGTSTDTQYF
>.|TRBD1|14|TRBV30|TRBJ2-7
TGTGCCTGGACTACGGGACAGGGGGCCCACGAGCAGTACTTC
CAWTTGQGAHEQYF
>.|TRBD1|14|TRBV19|TRBJ1-2
TGTGCCAGCATCATTCCGGGACAGAGCTATGGCTACACCTTC
CASIIPGQSYGYTF
>once|.|15|TRBV6-1|TRBJ1-1
TGTGCCAGCAGTGAAGTAAGGGGTATGTGGACTGAAGCTTTCTTT
CASSEVRGMWTEAFF
>.|TRBD1|13|TRBV10-3|TRBJ2-1
TGTGCCCTCCGAGGGACAGGGGCTTTTGAGCAGTTCTTC
CALRGTGAFEQFF
>.|.|12|TRBV14|TRBJ2-7
TGTGCCAGCAGCCCCCAATCCTACGAGCAGTACTTC
CASSPQSYEQYF
>.|TRBD1|15|TRBV5-6|TRBJ2-7
TGTGCCAGCAGCCCGGGACAGGGATCCCCCTACGAGCAGTACTTC
CASSPGQGSPYEQYF
>.|.|15|TRBV27|TRBJ1-2
TGTGCCAGCAGGGATCCGGCGGGGGGCGTCGATGGCTACACCTTC
CASRDPAGGVDGYTF
>.|.|17|TRBV4-2|TRBJ2-1
TGTGCCAGCAGCCAAGATGCGACTAGAAACTCGGGCAATGAGCAGTTCTTC
CASSQDATRNSGNEQFF